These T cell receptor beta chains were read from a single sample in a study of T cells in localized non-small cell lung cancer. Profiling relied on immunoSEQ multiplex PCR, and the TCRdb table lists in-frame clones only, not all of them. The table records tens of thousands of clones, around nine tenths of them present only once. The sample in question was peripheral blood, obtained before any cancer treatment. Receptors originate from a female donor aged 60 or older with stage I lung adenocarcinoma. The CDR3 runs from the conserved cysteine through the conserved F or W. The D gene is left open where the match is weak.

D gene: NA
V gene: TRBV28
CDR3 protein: CASSLRDGIEKLFF

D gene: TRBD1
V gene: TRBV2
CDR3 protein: CASRVDRASNQPQHF

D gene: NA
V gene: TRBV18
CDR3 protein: CASSPVAGGLPEQFF

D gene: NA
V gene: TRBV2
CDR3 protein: CASSPGPRVTQYF

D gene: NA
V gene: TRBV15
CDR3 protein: CATSRGGAATEAFF

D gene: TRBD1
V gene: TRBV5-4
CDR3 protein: CASSGGTGGYNEQFF

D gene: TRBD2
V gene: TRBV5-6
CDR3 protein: CASSPRGAKNIQYF

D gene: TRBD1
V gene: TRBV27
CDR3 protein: CASQGELQAGYTF

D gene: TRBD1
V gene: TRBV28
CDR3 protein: CASSLPGTGSTLSGNTIYF

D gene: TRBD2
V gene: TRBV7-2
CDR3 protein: CASSPRSGTSGGALNEQFF

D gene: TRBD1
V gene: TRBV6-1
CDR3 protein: CASSQDRVHEQYF

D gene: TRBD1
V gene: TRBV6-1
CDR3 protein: CASSPRTGGAEAFF

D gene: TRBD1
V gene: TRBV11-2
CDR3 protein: CASSALQGADYGYTF

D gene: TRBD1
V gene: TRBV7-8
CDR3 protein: CASSRLGQGNYGYTF

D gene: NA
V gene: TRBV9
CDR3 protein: CASTPPPPADTQYF

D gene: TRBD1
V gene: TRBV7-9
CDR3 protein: CASSLAETGGTEAFF

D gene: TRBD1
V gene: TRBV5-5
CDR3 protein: CASTSTPGQGVSPLHF

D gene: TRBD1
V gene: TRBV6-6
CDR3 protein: CASSSAGGADYGYTF

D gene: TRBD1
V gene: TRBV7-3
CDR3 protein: CASSLTSGGWSGYGYTF

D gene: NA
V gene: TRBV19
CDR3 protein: CASGEGLNTEAFF

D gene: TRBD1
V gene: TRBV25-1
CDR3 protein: CASSGTTGTARWETQYF

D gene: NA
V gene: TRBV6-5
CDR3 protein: CASSLDRDYGYTF

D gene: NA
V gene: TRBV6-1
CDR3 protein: CASSAGKGSGELFF

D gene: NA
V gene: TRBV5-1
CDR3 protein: CASSLSGSETQYF

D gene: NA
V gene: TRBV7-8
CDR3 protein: CASSHSWGDQPQHF

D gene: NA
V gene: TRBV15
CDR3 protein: CATSRGPTGEFYGYTF

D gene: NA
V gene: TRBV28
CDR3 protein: CASVGGGVSGYTF

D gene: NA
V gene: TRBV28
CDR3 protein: CASAEAGGDRGYTF

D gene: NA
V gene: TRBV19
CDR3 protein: CASSIVGKGTGELFF

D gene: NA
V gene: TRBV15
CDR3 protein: CATSRARGYSYEQYF

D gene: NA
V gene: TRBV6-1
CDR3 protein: CASSDYWVPTNYGYTF

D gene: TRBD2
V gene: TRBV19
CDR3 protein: CASSISPFVAGDPNTGELFF

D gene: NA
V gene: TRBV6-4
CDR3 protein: CASSDSTSDTQYF

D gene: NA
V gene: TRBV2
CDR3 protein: CASSEERGGPPSRNTEAFF

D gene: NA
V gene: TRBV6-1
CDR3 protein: CASSEQPTNEKLFF

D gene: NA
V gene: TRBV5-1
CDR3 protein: CASSLTLSGANVLTF

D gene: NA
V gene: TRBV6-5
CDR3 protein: CASSYTRDYNEQFF

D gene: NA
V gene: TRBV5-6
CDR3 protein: CASSSGQTHQPQHF

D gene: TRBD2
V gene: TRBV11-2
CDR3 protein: CASVPRLGLYTDTQYF

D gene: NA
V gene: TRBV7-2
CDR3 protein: CASSKGGSEKLFF

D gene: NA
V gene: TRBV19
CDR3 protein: CASSPTVESEAFF

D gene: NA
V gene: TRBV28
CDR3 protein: CASSLIDPNTGELFF

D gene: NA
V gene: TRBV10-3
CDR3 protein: CAISESLEDTAGRPQNNSPLHF

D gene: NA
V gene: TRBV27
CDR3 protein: CASRPRQSYYGYTF

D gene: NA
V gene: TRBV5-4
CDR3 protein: CASNKQGTGTPLHF

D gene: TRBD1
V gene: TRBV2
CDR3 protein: CASRDREGTEAFF

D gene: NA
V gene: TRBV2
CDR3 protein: CASSHNKGIGNTIYF

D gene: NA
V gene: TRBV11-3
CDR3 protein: CASSLDRDSPLHF

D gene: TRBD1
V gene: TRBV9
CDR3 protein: CASSPGTGGLDQPQHF

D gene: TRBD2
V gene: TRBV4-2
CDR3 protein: CASSQEVNGGAVNEQFF

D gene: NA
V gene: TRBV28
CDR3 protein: CASSLNPAYNEQFF

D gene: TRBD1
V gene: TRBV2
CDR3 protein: CASRMGQISADTQYF